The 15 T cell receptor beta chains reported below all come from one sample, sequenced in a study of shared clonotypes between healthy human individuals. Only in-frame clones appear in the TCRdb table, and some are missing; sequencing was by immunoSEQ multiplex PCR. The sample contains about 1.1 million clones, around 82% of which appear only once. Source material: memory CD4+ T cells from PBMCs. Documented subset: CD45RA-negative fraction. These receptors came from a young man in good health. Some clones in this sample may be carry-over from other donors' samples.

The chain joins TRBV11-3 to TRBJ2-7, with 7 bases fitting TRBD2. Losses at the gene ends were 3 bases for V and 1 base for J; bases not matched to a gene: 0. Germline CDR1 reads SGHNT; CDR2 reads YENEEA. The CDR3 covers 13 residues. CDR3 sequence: CASSFGGSYEQYF. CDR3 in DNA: TGTGCCAGCAGCTTCGGGGGGTCCTACGAGCAGTACTTC.

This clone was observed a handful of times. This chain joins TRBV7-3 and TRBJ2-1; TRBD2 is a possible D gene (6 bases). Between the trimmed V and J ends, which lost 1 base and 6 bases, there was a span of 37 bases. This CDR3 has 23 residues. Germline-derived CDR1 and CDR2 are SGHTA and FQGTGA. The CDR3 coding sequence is TGTGCCAGCAGCTTAAGGCGTATCATTCGGCCGCTGGGTTCTAGCGACGCCTCCAATGAGCAGTTCTTC. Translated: CASSLRRIIRPLGSSDASNEQFF. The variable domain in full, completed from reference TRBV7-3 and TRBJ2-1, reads GAGVSQTPSNKVTEKGKYVELRCDPISGHTALYWYRQSLGQGPEFLIYFQGTGAADDSGLPNDRFFAVRPEGSVSTLKIQRTERGDSAVYLCASSLRRIIRPLGSSDASNEQFFGPGTRLTVL.

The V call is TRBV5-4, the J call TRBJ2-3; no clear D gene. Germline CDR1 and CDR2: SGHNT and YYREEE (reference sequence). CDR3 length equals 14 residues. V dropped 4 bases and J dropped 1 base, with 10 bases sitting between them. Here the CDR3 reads CASSPVSRTDTQYF. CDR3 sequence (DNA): TGTGCCAGCAGCCCCGTTTCGCGCACAGATACGCAGTATTTT.

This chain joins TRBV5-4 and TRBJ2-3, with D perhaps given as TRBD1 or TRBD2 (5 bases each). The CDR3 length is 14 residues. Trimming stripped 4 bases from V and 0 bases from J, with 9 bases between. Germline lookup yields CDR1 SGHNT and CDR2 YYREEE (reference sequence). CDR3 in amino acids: CASSVRDSTDTQYF. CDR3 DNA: TGTGCCAGCAGCGTGAGGGACAGCACAGATACGCAGTATTTT.

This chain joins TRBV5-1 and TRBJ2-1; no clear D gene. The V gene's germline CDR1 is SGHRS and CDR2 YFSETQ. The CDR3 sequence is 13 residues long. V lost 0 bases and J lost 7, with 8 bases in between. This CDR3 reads CASSLVAENEQFF. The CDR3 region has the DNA TGCGCCAGCAGCTTGGTGGCGGAAAATGAGCAGTTCTTC.

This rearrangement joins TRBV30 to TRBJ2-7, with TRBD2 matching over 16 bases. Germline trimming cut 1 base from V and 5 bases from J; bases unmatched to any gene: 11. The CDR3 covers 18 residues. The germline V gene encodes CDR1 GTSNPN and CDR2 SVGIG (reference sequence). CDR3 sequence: CAWSDPGLAGGGSHEQYF. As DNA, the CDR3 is TGTGCCTGGAGTGACCCGGGACTAGCGGGAGGGGGGTCTCACGAGCAGTACTTC.

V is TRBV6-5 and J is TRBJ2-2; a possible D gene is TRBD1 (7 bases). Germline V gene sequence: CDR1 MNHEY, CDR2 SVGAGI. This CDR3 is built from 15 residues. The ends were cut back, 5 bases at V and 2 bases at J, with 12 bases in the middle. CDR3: CASSRGTANTGELFF. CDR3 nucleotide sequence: TGTGCCAGCAGTCGCGGGACAGCAAACACCGGGGAGCTGTTTTTT.

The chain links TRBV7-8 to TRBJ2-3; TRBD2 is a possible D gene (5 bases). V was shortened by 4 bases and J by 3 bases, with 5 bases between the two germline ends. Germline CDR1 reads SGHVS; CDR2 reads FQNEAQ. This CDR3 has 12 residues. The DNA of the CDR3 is TGTGCCAGCAGCTCGGGGACAGATACGCAGTATTTT. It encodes CASSSGTDTQYF.

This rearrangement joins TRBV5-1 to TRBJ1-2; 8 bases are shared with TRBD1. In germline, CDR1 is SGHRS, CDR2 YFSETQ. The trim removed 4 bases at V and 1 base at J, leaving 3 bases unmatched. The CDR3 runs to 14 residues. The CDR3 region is CASSNGQGNYGYTF. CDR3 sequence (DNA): TGCGCCAGCAGCAACGGACAGGGTAACTATGGCTACACCTTC.

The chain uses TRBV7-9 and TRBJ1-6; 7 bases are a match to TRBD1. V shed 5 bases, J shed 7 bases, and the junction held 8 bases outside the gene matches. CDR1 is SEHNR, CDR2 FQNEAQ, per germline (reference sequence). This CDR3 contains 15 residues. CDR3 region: CASSPRDSRNSPLHF. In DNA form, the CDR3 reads TGTGCCAGCAGCCCCCGGGACAGCAGAAATTCACCCCTCCACTTT. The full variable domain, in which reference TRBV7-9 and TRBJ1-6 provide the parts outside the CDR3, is DTGVSQNPRHKITKRGQNVTFRCDPISEHNRLYWYRQTLGQGPEFLTYFQNEAQLEKSRLLSDRFSAERPKGSFSTLEIQRTEQGDSAMYLCASSPRDSRNSPLHFGNGTRLTVT.

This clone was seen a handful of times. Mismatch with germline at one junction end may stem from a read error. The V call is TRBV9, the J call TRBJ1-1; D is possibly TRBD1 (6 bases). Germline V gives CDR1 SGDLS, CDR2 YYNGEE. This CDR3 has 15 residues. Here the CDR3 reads CASTRGGQRNAEAFF. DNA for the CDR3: TGTGCCAGCACTCGAGGGGGGCAGAGGAACGCTGAAGCTTTCTTT.

CDR3 sequence reads: CASRTRVEAYEQYF. The DNA for the CDR3 is TGTGCCAGCAGGACCCGGGTGGAAGCCTACGAGCAGTACTTC. The chain combines TRBV6-5 with TRBJ2-7; D remains ambiguous. CDR1 is MNHEY, CDR2 SVGAGI, per germline. The CDR3 covers 14 residues. With 6 bases removed from V and 2 bases from J, the gap between germline ends came to 14 bases.

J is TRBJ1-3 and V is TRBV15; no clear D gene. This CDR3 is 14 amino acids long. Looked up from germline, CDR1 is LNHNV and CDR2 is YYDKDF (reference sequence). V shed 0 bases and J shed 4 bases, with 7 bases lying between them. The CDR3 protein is CATSRDITGNTIYF. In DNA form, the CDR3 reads TGTGCCACCAGCAGAGATATTACGGGAAACACCATATATTTT. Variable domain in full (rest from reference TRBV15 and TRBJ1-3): DAMVIQNPRYQVTQFGKPVTLSCSQTLNHNVMYWYQQKSSQAPKLLFHYYDKDFNNEADTPDNFQSRRPNTSFCFLDIRSPGLGDTAMYLCATSRDITGNTIYFGEGSWLTVV.

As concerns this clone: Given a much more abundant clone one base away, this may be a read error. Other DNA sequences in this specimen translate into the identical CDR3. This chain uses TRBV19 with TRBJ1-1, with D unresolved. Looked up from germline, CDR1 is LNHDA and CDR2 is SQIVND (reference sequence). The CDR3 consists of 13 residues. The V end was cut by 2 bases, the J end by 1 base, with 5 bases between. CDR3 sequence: CASSIRGNTEAFF. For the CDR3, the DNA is TGTGCCAGTAGTATACGGGGGAACACTGAAGCTTTCTTT.

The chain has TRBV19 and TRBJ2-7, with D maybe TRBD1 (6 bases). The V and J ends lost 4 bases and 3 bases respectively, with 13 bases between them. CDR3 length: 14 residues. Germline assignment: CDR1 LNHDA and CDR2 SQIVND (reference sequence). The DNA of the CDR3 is TGTGCCAGTAGTAAAAGATGGACAGACTACGAGCAGTACTTC. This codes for CASSKRWTDYEQYF. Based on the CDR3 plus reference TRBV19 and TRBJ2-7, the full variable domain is DGGITQSPKYLFRKEGQNVTLSCEQNLNHDAMYWYRQDPGQGLRLIYYSQIVNDFQKGDIAEGYSVSREKKESFPLTVTSAQKNPTAFYLCASSKRWTDYEQYFGPGTRLTVT.